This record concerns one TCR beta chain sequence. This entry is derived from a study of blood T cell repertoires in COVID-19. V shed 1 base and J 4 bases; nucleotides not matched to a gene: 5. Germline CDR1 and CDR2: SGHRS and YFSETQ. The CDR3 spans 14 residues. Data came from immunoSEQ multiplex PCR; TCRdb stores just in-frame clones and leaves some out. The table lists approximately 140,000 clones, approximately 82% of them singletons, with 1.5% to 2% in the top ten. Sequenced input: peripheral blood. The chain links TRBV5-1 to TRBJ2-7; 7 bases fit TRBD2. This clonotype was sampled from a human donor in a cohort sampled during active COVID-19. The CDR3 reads CASSLPSGSYEQYF. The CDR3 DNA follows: TGCGCCAGCAGCTTGCCTAGCGGAAGTTACGAGCAGTACTTC.